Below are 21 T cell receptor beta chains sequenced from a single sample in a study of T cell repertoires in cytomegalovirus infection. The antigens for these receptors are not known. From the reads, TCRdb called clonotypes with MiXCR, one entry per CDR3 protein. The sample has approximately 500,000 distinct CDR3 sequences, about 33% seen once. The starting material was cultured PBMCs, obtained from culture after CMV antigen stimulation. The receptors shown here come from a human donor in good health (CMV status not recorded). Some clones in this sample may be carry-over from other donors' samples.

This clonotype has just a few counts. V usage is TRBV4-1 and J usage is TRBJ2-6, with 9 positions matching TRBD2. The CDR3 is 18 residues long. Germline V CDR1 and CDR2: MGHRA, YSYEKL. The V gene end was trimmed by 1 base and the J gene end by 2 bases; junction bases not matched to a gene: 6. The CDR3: CASSQGLAVVAGANVLTF. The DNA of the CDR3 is TGCGCCAGCAGCCAAGGACTAGCGGTGGTGGCTGGGGCCAACGTCCTGACTTTC.

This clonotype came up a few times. CDR3 DNA sequence: TGTGCCAGCAGCACGGGACTACCAAACACCGGGGAGCTGTTTTTT. It specifies CASSTGLPNTGELFF. The chain recombines TRBV11-3 with TRBJ2-2; 7 bases are a match to TRBD2. The V gene's germline CDR1 is SGHNT and CDR2 YENEEA. The junction had 5 bases not matched to a gene; V was cut back by 5 bases and J by 2 bases. The CDR3 consists of 15 residues.

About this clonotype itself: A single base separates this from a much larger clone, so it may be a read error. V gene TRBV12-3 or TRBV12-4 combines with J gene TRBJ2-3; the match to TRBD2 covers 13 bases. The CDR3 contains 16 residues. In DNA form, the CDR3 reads TGTGCCAGCAGGCGTCGGACTAGCGGGAGAACAGATACGCAGTGTTTT. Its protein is CASRRRTSGRTDTQCF.

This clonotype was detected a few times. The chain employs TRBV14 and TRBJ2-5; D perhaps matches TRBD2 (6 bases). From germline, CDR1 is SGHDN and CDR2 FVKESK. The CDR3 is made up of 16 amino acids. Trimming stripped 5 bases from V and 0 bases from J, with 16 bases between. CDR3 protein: CASSNIAETYQETQYF. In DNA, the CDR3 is TGTGCCAGCAGCAATATAGCGGAGACGTACCAAGAGACCCAGTACTTC.

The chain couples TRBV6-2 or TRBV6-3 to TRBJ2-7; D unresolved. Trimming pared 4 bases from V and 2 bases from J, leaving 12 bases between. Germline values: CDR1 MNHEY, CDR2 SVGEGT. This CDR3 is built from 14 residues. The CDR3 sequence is CASSFRAAAYEQYF. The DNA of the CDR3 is TGTGCCAGCAGTTTCCGGGCCGCGGCCTACGAGCAGTACTTC.

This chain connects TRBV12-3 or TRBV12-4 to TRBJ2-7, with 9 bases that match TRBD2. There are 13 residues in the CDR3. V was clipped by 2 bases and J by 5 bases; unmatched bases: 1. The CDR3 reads CASSLRLADEQYV. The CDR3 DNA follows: TGTGCCAGCAGTTTACGACTAGCGGACGAGCAGTACGTC.

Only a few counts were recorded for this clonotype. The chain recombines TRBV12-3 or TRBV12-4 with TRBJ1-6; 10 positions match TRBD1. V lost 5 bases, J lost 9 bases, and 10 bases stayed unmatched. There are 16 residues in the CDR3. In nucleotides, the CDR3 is TGTGCCAGCAGTCAACGACAGGGGGCGGTCGGTTCACCCCTCCACTTT. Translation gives CASSQRQGAVGSPLHF.

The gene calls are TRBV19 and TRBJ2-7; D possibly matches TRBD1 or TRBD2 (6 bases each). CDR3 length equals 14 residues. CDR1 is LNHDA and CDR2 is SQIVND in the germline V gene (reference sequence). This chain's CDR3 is CATQEGDWAYEQYF. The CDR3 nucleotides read TGTGCGACTCAAGAGGGGGACTGGGCCTACGAGCAGTACTTC.

The CDR3 bases are TGTGCCAGCATCCCGTCAGGTGGGAACTTCGACGAGCAGTACTTC. It yields the protein CASIPSGGNFDEQYF. This chain connects TRBV7-6 to TRBJ2-7; D remains unclear. The germline V gene encodes CDR1 SGHVS and CDR2 FNYEAQ. The CDR3 consists of 15 residues. Trimming left V 7 bases short and J 5 bases short, with 21 bases between.

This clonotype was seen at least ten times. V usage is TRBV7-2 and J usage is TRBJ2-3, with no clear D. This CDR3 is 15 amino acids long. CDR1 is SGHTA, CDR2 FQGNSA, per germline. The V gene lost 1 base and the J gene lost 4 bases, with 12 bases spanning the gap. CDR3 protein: CASSLGSWYADTQYF. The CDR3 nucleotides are TGTGCCAGCAGCTTAGGGTCTTGGTACGCAGATACGCAGTATTTT.

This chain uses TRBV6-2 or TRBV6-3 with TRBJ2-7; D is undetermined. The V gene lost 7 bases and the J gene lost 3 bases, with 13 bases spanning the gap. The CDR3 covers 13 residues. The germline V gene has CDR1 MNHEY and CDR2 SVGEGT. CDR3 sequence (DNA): TGTGCCAGCACAGGAATATCCTTCTACGAGCAGTACGTC. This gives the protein CASTGISFYEQYV.

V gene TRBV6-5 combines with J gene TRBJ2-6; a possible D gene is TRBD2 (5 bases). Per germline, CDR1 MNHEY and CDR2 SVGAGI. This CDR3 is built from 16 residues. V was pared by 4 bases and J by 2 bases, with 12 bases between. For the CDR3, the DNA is TGTGCCAGCAGTTCCAGACGGGGAGCTGGGGCCAACGTCCTGACTTTC. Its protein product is CASSSRRGAGANVLTF.

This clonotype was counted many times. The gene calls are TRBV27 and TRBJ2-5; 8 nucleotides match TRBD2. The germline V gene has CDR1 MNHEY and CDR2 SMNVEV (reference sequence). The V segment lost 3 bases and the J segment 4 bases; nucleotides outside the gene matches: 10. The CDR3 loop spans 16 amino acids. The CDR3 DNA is TGTGCCAGCAGTTTCGTGTCAGCGGGAGCGGGAGAGACCCAGTACTTC. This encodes CASSFVSAGAGETQYF.

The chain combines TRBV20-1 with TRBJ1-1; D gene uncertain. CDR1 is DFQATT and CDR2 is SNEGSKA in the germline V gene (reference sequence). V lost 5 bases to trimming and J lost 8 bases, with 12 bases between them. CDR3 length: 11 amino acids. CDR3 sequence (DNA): TGCAGTGCTCCAGTAATAGGGGAAGCTTTCTTT. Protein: CSAPVIGEAFF.

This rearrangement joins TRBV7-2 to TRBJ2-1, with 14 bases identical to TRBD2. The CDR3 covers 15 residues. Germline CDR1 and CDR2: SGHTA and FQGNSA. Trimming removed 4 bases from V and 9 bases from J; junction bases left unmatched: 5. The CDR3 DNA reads TGTGCCAGCAGCTCGGGACTAGCGGGAGTCAGTGAGCAGTTCTTC. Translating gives CASSSGLAGVSEQFF.

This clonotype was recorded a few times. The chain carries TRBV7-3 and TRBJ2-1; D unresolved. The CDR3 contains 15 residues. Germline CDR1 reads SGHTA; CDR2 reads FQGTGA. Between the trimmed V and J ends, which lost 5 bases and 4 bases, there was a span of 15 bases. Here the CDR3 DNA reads TGTGCCAGCAGCCCATCCCCCCCGCCGTACAATGAGCAGTTCTTC. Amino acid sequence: CASSPSPPPYNEQFF.

DNA of the CDR3: TGTGCCAGCAGCTTAGTAACTAGCGGGACCCTCTACGAGCAGTACTTC. It specifies CASSLVTSGTLYEQYF. The chain carries TRBV7-2 and TRBJ2-7; 10 bases map to TRBD2. This CDR3 comprises 16 residues. The germline V gene encodes CDR1 SGHTA and CDR2 FQGNSA. Germline trimming cut 1 base from V and 3 bases from J; bases unmatched to any gene: 6.

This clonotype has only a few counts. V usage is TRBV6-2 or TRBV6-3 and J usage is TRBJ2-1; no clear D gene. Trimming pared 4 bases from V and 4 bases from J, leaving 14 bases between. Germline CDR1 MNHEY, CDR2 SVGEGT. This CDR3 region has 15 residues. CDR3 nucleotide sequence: TGTGCCAGCAGTTTGAGAAGGGCGCAATACAATGAGCAGTTCTTC. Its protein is CASSLRRAQYNEQFF.

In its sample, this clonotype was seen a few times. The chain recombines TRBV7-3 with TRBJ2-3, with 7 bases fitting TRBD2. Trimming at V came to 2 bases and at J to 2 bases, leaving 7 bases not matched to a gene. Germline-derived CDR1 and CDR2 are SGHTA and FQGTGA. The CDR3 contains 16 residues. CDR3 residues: CASSLLPSGLTDTQYF. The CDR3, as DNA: TGTGCCAGCAGCTTATTGCCTAGCGGACTCACAGATACGCAGTATTTT.

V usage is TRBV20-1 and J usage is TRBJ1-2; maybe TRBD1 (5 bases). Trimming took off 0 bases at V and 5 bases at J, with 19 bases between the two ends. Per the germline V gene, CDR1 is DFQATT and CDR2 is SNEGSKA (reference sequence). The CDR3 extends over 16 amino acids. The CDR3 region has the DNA TGCAGTGCTAGAGATACCCAGGGTGATATCCTATATGGCTACACCTTC. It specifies CSARDTQGDILYGYTF.

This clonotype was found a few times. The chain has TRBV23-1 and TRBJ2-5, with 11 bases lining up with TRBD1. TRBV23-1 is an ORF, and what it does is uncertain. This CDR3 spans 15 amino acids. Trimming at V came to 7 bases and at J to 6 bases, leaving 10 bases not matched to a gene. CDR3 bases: TGCGCCAGCACTGCGGGCGGGACAGGGGGAAAGACCCAGTACTTC. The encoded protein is CASTAGGTGGKTQYF.